The 3 T cell receptor beta chains presented below share a single source sample, sequenced in a study of response to subunit inactivated influenza vaccine. MiXCR, run by TCRdb on the RT-PCR reads, gives a single entry per CDR3 protein. The data contain more than 250,000 distinct CDR3 sequences, 21% of them seen just once; the ten biggest clones take up more than 8.5%. The sample here was PBMCs from blood, taken about 20 months after vaccination. Source of these receptors: a man aged 50 to 75 who received an inactivated influenza vaccine.

In this sample, this clonotype turned up a few times. The rearrangement uses TRBV28 and TRBJ2-7, with 9 bases that match TRBD2. Germline V gene sequence: CDR1 MDHEN, CDR2 SYDVKM. The ends lost 7 bases at V and 3 bases at J; junction bases unmatched: 7. This CDR3 is 14 amino acids long. The CDR3 region has the DNA TGTGCCAGCATTAGCAGCGGGGGGATCTACGAGCAGTACTTC. It translates to CASISSGGIYEQYF.

This clonotype was detected a few times. The CDR3 spells CATSGTGNRQPQHF. CDR3 bases: TGTGCCACCTCCGGGACAGGGAACCGGCAGCCCCAGCATTTT. This rearrangement joins TRBV19 to TRBJ1-5; 9 nucleotides line up with TRBD1. V shed 10 bases and J 7 bases; nucleotides not matched to a gene: 11. CDR3 size: 14 residues. Germline V CDR1 and CDR2: LNHDA, SQIVND (reference sequence).

On this clonotype itself: Its ends do not fully match the called genes, so a read error is possible. The chain uses TRBV6-2 or TRBV6-3 and TRBJ2-7; maybe TRBD2 (6 bases). Germline CDR1 MNHEY, CDR2 SVGEGT. This CDR3 comprises 16 residues. The CDR3 region has the DNA TGTGCCAGCAGTCTTTTAGCGGCCTTGGACTCCTACGAGAAGTACTTC. The encoded protein is CASSLLAALDSYEKYF.